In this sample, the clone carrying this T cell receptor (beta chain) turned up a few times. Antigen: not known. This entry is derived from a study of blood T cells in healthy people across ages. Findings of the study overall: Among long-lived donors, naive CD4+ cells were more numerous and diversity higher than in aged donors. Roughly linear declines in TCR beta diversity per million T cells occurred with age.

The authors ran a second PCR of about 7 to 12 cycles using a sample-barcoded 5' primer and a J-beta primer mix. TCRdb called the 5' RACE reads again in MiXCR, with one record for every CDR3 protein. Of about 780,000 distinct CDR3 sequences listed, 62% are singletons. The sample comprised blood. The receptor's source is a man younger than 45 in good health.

The CDR3 DNA is TGTGCCATCAGTGACGCATGGACAGGGGATCAGCCCCAGCATTTT. This gives the protein CAISDAWTGDQPQHF. The chain employs TRBV10-3 and TRBJ1-5, with 9 bases identical to TRBD1. The CDR3 consists of 15 residues. The V gene end was trimmed by 3 bases and the J gene end by 5 bases; junction bases not matched to a gene: 5. Germline values: CDR1 ENHRY, CDR2 SYGVKD.